This is a list of T cell receptor beta chains from one sample in a study of cytomegalovirus exposure and HLA in healthy donors. The method was immunoSEQ multiplex PCR; TCRdb's version includes in-frame clones alone and lacks a portion of them. The sample lists about 240,000 clones, about 86% occurring once. Sequencing used PBMCs. The receptor set was obtained from a woman aged 25 to 39 in good health and CMV-seropositive. Both conserved end residues are part of each CDR3. The order of the fields is clone size, V gene, CDR3 length, J gene, D gene, CDR3 DNA, CDR3 protein. D genes are given only for firm matches. The size entry is marked missing in some rows and otherwise reads once, few, many or a size class.

-	TRBV10-3	15	TRBJ2-7	TRBD1	TGTGCCATCAGTGAAATTGGGACAGCCACCTACGAGCAGTACTTC	CAISEIGTATYEQYF
-	TRBV2	11	TRBJ1-4	TRBD1	TGTGCCAGCAGTGATGGACAGGTGGTGTTTTTT	CASSDGQVVFF
-	TRBV13	15	TRBJ2-7	-	TGTGCCAGCAGCCCTAGCGGGACAGGGGACCACGAGCAGTACTTC	CASSPSGTGDHEQYF
-	TRBV19	15	TRBJ1-1	TRBD1	TGTGCCAGTAGTAGTCCCGGGACAGCGAACACTGAAGCTTTCTTT	CASSSPGTANTEAFF
-	TRBV7-9	15	TRBJ1-3	-	TGTGCCAGCAGCCATTCAGGAAGCTCTGGAAACACCATATATTTT	CASSHSGSSGNTIYF
-	TRBV5-1	14	TRBJ2-2	TRBD2	TGCGCCAGCAGCGGGACTATGAACACCGGGGAGCTGTTTTTT	CASSGTMNTGELFF
few	TRBV19	16	TRBJ2-7	TRBD2	TGTGCCAGTAGTGGTAGAGGGACTAGCCGGGACTACGAGCAGTACTTC	CASSGRGTSRDYEQYF
-	TRBV7-2	16	TRBJ2-1	TRBD1	TGTGCCAGCAGCCCGGGACAGGTTGGGGCTGGGGATGAGCAGTTCTTC	CASSPGQVGAGDEQFF
-	TRBV6-5	16	TRBJ2-3	TRBD2	TGTGCCAGCAGTTTGACTAGCGGCTATAGCACAGATACGCAGTATTTT	CASSLTSGYSTDTQYF
-	TRBV29-1	14	TRBJ2-5	-	TGCAGCGTCCCCCTGGGGGGGCAGGGGGAGACCCAGTACTTC	CSVPLGGQGETQYF
-	TRBV5-1	13	TRBJ1-4	TRBD1	TGCGCCAGCAGCTTGCAGGGGGGAGAAAAACTGTTTTTT	CASSLQGGEKLFF
-	TRBV7-9	16	TRBJ2-5	TRBD2	TGTGCCAGCAGCTTAGACGGCGGGAGGGCTAAAGAGACCCAGTACTTC	CASSLDGGRAKETQYF
once	TRBV9	15	TRBJ1-4	-	TGTGCCAGCAGCGTAGGACAGCGCCTAAATGAAAAACTGTTTTTT	CASSVGQRLNEKLFF
-	TRBV5-1	16	TRBJ2-3	TRBD2	TGCGCCAGCAGCTTAGGGCTAGCGGGAGCTCGAGATACGCAGTATTTT	CASSLGLAGARDTQYF
-	TRBV27	16	TRBJ2-2	TRBD2	TGTGCCAGCAGTTTAGAGCTAGCGGGGAACACCGGGGAGCTGTTTTTT	CASSLELAGNTGELFF
-	TRBV27	15	TRBJ1-3	-	TGTGCCAGCAGTTTAGGGGCCCCCTCTGGAAACACCATATATTTT	CASSLGAPSGNTIYF
-	TRBV5-1	17	TRBJ2-5	TRBD2	TGCGCCAGCAGCTTGGGGGGACTAGCGGGCTTGCAAGAGACCCAGTACTTC	CASSLGGLAGLQETQYF
-	TRBV6-6	14	TRBJ2-7	-	TGTGCCAGCAGTTCCTCGGAGGTCCCCTACGAGCAGTACTTC	CASSSSEVPYEQYF
-	TRBV11-3	15	TRBJ2-2	TRBD2	TGTGCCAGCAGCTTCCGTAGCGGGAGGGCCGGGGAGCTGTTTTTT	CASSFRSGRAGELFF
-	TRBV6-5	13	TRBJ2-7	TRBD1	TGTGCCAGCAGCTGGGACAGGGGCGACGAGCAGTACTTC	CASSWDRGDEQYF
-	TRBV7-9	15	TRBJ2-5	-	TGTGCCAGCAGCTTAGGAGGAGGTTCTCAAGAGACCCAGTACTTC	CASSLGGGSQETQYF
-	TRBV19	14	TRBJ1-1	TRBD1	TGTGCCAGTAGTCCCGGGACAGGGCACAGTGAAGCTTTCTTT	CASSPGTGHSEAFF
-	TRBV19	14	TRBJ2-7	-	TGTGCCAGTAGTATACAGGGTACCCCCTACGAGCAGTACTTC	CASSIQGTPYEQYF
few	TRBV10-3	16	TRBJ1-2	TRBD1	TGTGCCATCAGTTTGGATACAGGGGGCGTCGGGTATGGCTACACCTTC	CAISLDTGGVGYGYTF
-	TRBV5-1	14	TRBJ2-2	-	TGCGCCAGCACCAGTCCGGGGAACACCGGGGAGCTGTTTTTT	CASTSPGNTGELFF
-	TRBV6-1	13	TRBJ2-2	-	TGTGCCAGCACGGGTGTACACACCGGGGAGCTGTTTTTT	CASTGVHTGELFF
-	TRBV5-4	15	TRBJ2-7	TRBD2	TGTGCCAGCAGCTTGGATAGCGGGAGACGAAACGAGCAGTACTTC	CASSLDSGRRNEQYF
-	TRBV6-7	17	TRBJ2-7	-	TGTGCCAGCAGTTACTCACAATCAGGGGTAGTGAGCTACGAGCAGTACTTC	CASSYSQSGVVSYEQYF
-	TRBV28	16	TRBJ2-7	TRBD1	TGTGCCAGCAGTTCCCCCCGTGGACAGGGCACCTACGAGCAGTACTTC	CASSSPRGQGTYEQYF
-	TRBV5-1	15	TRBJ1-1	-	TGCGCCAGCAGCCCAGGGAGGGGCGGTAACACTGAAGCTTTCTTT	CASSPGRGGNTEAFF
-	TRBV7-9	16	TRBJ2-3	TRBD2	TGTGCCACCGATATACTAGCGGACTATTACACAGATACGCAGTATTTT	CATDILADYYTDTQYF
-	TRBV18	17	TRBJ2-3	-	TGTGCCAGCTCACCCCCGGGAAGTTACAGTCCCACAGATACGCAGTATTTT	CASSPPGSYSPTDTQYF
-	TRBV7-3	13	TRBJ1-1	TRBD1	TGTGCCAGCAGCCGGGCGGACAGGACTGAAGCTTTCTTT	CASSRADRTEAFF
-	TRBV19	17	TRBJ2-7	TRBD2	TGTGCCAGTAGTAGCAGGATAGCGGGAGGGCCGACCAACGAGCAGTACTTC	CASSSRIAGGPTNEQYF
once	TRBV27	14	TRBJ2-7	-	TGTGCCAGCAGCCACACAGACAGAACCTACGAGCAGTACTTC	CASSHTDRTYEQYF
-	TRBV5-6	12	TRBJ1-1	-	TGTGCCAGCAGCTGGGGAGGTAATGAAGCTTTCTTT	CASSWGGNEAFF
-	TRBV6-1	19	TRBJ2-7	TRBD2	TGTGCCAGCAGTGACCGACTAGCGGGAGAAAAGGGGACGAATCGAAAGCAGTACTTC	CASSDRLAGEKGTNRKQYF
-	TRBV5-1	15	TRBJ1-2	TRBD1	TGCGCCAGCAGCTTGGGGGGACAGGGGGCTTATGGCTACACCTTC	CASSLGGQGAYGYTF